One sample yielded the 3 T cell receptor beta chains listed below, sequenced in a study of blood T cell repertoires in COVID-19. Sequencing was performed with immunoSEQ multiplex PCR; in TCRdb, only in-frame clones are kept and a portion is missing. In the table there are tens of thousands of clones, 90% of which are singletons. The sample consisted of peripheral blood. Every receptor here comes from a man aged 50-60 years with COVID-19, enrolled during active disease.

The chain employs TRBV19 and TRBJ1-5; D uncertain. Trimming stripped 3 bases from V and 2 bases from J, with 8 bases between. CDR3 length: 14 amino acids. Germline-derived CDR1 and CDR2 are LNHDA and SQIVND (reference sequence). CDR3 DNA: TGTGCCAGTAGTATTCGGGAAGGCAATCAGCCCCAGCATTTT. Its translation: CASSIREGNQPQHF.

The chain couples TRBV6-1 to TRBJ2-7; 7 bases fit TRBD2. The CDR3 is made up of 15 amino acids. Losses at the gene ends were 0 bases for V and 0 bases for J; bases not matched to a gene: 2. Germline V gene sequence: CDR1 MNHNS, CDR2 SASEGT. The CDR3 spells CASSEAGGSSYEQYF. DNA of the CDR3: TGTGCCAGCAGTGAAGCGGGCGGGAGCTCCTACGAGCAGTACTTC.

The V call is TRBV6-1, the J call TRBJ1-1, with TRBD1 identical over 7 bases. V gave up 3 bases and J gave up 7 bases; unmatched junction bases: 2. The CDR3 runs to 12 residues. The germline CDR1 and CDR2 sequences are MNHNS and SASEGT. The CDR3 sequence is CASSENRGEAFF. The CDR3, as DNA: TGTGCCAGCAGTGAGAACAGGGGTGAAGCTTTCTTT.